Sequencing of this TCR beta chain was carried out in a study of blood T cell repertoires in COVID-19. Method: immunoSEQ multiplex PCR; TCRdb's copy keeps in-frame clones and lacks some. The data show roughly 24,000 clones, 82% seen once. This CDR3 region has 17 residues. The germline gives CDR1 MNHEY, CDR2 SVGEGT. V gave up 10 bases and J gave up 4 bases; unmatched junction bases: 18. The V gene is TRBV6-2 or TRBV6-3, the J gene TRBJ2-1; 8 bases are shared with TRBD2. The receptor was derived from a human donor in a cohort sampled during active COVID-19. The sample comprised peripheral blood. In DNA form, the CDR3 reads TGTGCCACCAGCATCGAACAAAAAGCGGGGGCATACAATGAGCAGTTCTTC. Its protein is CATSIEQKAGAYNEQFF.